The 31 T cell receptor beta chains in this list originate from one sample, sequenced in a study of blood T cell repertoires in COVID-19. The protocol was immunoSEQ multiplex PCR, while the TCRdb copy is restricted to in-frame clones and leaves out a portion. This table holds 250,000 to 400,000 clones, about nine tenths found once. Sample: peripheral blood. These TCRs come from a woman aged 25-40 years with COVID-19, enrolled during active disease.

The rearrangement joins TRBV5-1 to TRBJ2-3; tentative D call: TRBD2 (6 bases). Germline V lookup: CDR1 SGHRS, CDR2 YFSETQ. Trimming shortened V by 4 bases and J by 5 bases, and 8 bases separated the two germline ends. CDR3 length equals 12 residues. The CDR3 sequence: CASSPRGDTQYF. The DNA of the CDR3 is TGCGCCAGCAGCCCGCGGGGAGATACGCAGTATTTT.

The rearrangement links TRBV7-2 to TRBJ2-5; 7 bases agree with TRBD2. V lost 6 bases to trimming and J lost 5 bases; unmatched junction nucleotides: 15. Germline assignment: CDR1 SGHTA and CDR2 FQGNSA. This CDR3 has 16 residues. As DNA, the CDR3 is TGTGCCAGCAGTCGAGTCACGGGGAGGGCTGTGGAGACCCAGTACTTC. Translation: CASSRVTGRAVETQYF.

This sequence joins TRBV27 and TRBJ2-7; 9 bases map to TRBD2. The CDR3 is 14 amino acids. CDR1 and CDR2 from the germline V gene are MNHEY and SMNVEV (reference sequence). With 5 bases clipped from V and 2 bases from J, the junction kept 4 bases outside the gene matches. CDR3 DNA: TGTGCCAGCAGTATGGTAGCGGGGGCCTACGAGCAGTACTTC. As protein: CASSMVAGAYEQYF.

The chain employs TRBV7-2 and TRBJ2-2; 8 positions agree with TRBD2. Germline V lookup: CDR1 SGHTA, CDR2 FQGNSA. Trimming took 0 bases from V and 1 from J; bases not matched to a gene: 7. The CDR3 covers 18 residues. CDR3 region: CASSLARLAGRNTGELFF. In DNA, the CDR3 is TGTGCCAGCAGCTTAGCGCGTCTAGCGGGCCGGAACACCGGGGAGCTGTTTTTT. The full variable domain, its missing parts supplied by reference TRBV7-2 and TRBJ2-2, is GAGVSQSPSNKVTEKGKDVELRCDPISGHTALYWYRQSLGQGLEFLIYFQGNSAPDKSGLPSDRFSAERTGGSVSTLTIQRTQQEDSAVYLCASSLARLAGRNTGELFFGEGSRLTVL.

V is TRBV12-3 or TRBV12-4 and J is TRBJ2-6; D might be TRBD2 (5 bases). The CDR3 totals 13 residues. V shed 8 bases and J shed 0 bases, with 5 bases lying between them. CDR3 nucleotide sequence: TGTGCCAGCGGGAGCTCTGGGGCCAACGTCCTGACTTTC. Its translation is CASGSSGANVLTF.

This rearrangement joins TRBV25-1 to TRBJ1-1, with D perhaps matching TRBD1 (5 bases). The CDR3 loop spans 11 amino acids. Germline lookup yields CDR1 MGHDK and CDR2 SYGVNS. With 6 bases removed from V and 10 bases from J, the gap between germline ends came to 12 bases. CDR3 protein: CASSRGGGAFF. In nucleotides, the CDR3 is TGTGCCAGCAGCCGCGGGGGGGGAGCTTTCTTT.

This rearrangement joins TRBV19 to TRBJ1-4; D unresolved. This CDR3 contains 15 residues. Trimming took 6 bases from V and 1 from J, leaving 12 bases between them. The germline V gene encodes CDR1 LNHDA and CDR2 SQIVND (reference sequence). CDR3 residues: CASSRPAGTNEKLFF. In DNA, the CDR3 is TGTGCCAGTAGCCGGCCGGCGGGAACTAATGAAAAACTGTTTTTT.

J is TRBJ1-6 and V is TRBV6-6; the D is unclear. The germline CDR1 and CDR2 sequences are MNHNY and SVGAGI (reference sequence). With 2 bases removed from V and 8 bases from J, the gap between germline ends came to 7 bases. The CDR3 sequence is 13 residues long. Here the CDR3 DNA reads TGTGCCAGCAGTTACGGAGCCTATTCACCCCTCCACTTT. It is translated as CASSYGAYSPLHF.

The chain combines TRBV19 with TRBJ1-4; 10 bases are a match to TRBD1. The CDR3 is 17 amino acids. V gave up 3 bases and J gave up 8 bases; unmatched junction bases: 12. Germline values: CDR1 LNHDA, CDR2 SQIVND (reference sequence). CDR3 sequence (DNA): TGTGCCAGTAGTATTGGGGGACAGGGGCCTGGAGGGGAAAAACTGTTTTTT. Protein product: CASSIGGQGPGGEKLFF.

This chain joins TRBV4-3 and TRBJ1-5; D call uncertain. The CDR3 is made up of 15 amino acids. CDR1 is LGHNA, CDR2 YSLEER, per germline. Trimming took off 1 base at V and 4 bases at J, with 11 bases between the two ends. DNA of the CDR3: TGCGCCAGCAGCCAAGGGTTTGTCGGGAATCAGCCCCAGCATTTT. It codes for CASSQGFVGNQPQHF.

The chain recombines TRBV2 with TRBJ1-6; 9 positions agree with TRBD1. This CDR3 contains 13 residues. Germline CDR1 and CDR2: SNHLY and FYNNEI. V lost 9 bases and J lost 10; bases outside the gene matches: 7. The CDR3 nucleotides read TGTGCCAGTGTCCGGGACAGGGACTCACCCCTCCACTTT. As protein: CASVRDRDSPLHF.

The CDR3 coding sequence is TGTGCCAGCTCACGGACAGGGTCTGAGACCCAGTACTTC. This codes for CASSRTGSETQYF. The rearrangement uses TRBV18 and TRBJ2-5; 8 nucleotides align to TRBD1. The V segment lost 4 bases and the J segment 5 bases; nucleotides outside the gene matches: 3. The CDR3 consists of 13 residues. Germline loops: CDR1 KGHSH, CDR2 LQKENI.

This chain joins TRBV19 and TRBJ2-2, with 7 bases that match TRBD1. CDR1 is LNHDA, CDR2 SQIVND, per germline (reference sequence). The ends lost 5 bases at V and 3 bases at J; junction bases unmatched: 9. CDR3 length: 16 residues. The CDR3 coding sequence is TGTGCCAGTAGTTCTAGGCGACAGGGCTACACCGGGGAGCTGTTTTTT. Protein: CASSSRRQGYTGELFF.

V gene TRBV4-1 combines with J gene TRBJ2-1; 13 bases are shared with TRBD2. The CDR3 totals 16 residues. Germline V CDR1 and CDR2: MGHRA, YSYEKL. J lost 7 bases, V lost 1 base, and 4 bases had no gene match. The CDR3 loop is CASSQGLAGGENEQFF. CDR3 nucleotide sequence: TGCGCCAGCAGCCAAGGACTAGCGGGGGGTGAAAATGAGCAGTTCTTC.

The V call is TRBV6-5, the J call TRBJ1-1; D is uncertain. The CDR3 spans 12 residues. V dropped 6 bases and J dropped 3 bases, with 8 bases sitting between them. Germline V gives CDR1 MNHEY, CDR2 SVGAGI. The CDR3 is CASRAIDTEAFF. In nucleotides, the CDR3 is TGTGCCAGCAGGGCCATTGACACTGAAGCTTTCTTT.

The chain employs TRBV2 and TRBJ1-4; D is ambiguous. Trimming left V 0 bases short and J 2 bases short, with 7 bases between. The germline V gene encodes CDR1 SNHLY and CDR2 FYNNEI. CDR3 length: 15 residues. CDR3 loop: CASSEARVTNEKLFF. In nucleotides, the CDR3 is TGTGCCAGCAGTGAAGCTCGGGTCACTAATGAAAAACTGTTTTTT.

This clone appeared once. The chain is built from TRBV18 and TRBJ2-2, with a possible D match to TRBD2 (5 bases). Germline V gene data show CDR1 as KGHSH and CDR2 as LQKENI. The CDR3 length is 16 residues. The V gene lost 3 bases and the J gene lost 1 base, with 12 bases spanning the gap. CDR3 nucleotides: TGTGCCAGCTCACCCTTCTTAAGCGGGAACACCGGGGAGCTGTTTTTT. This gives the protein CASSPFLSGNTGELFF.

V gene TRBV14 combines with J gene TRBJ1-2, with unresolved D. Germline-derived CDR1 and CDR2 are SGHDN and FVKESK. V lost 1 base to trimming and J lost 0 bases, with 15 bases between them. This CDR3 comprises 17 residues. CDR3: CASSQGLTEFPNYGYTF. As DNA, the CDR3 is TGTGCCAGCAGCCAAGGTCTCACCGAGTTCCCTAACTATGGCTACACCTTC.

The CDR3 sequence: CASSGGGAGTIPNEKLFF. In nucleotides, the CDR3 is TGTGCCAGCAGCGGAGGAGGGGCAGGGACGATCCCTAATGAAAAACTGTTTTTT. The rearrangement links TRBV9 to TRBJ1-4, with a tentative D call TRBD1 (5 bases). V gave up 3 bases and J gave up 3 bases, with 21 bases separating them. Germline V gene sequence: CDR1 SGDLS, CDR2 YYNGEE. The CDR3 extends over 18 amino acids.

As regards this clone: In the same sample, other DNA sequences code for this CDR3. The rearrangement links TRBV4-2 to TRBJ2-6; TRBD2 aligns across 9 bases. The germline V gene encodes CDR1 LGHNA and CDR2 YNFKEQ. This CDR3 is built from 17 residues. V gave up 1 base and J gave up 0 bases; unmatched junction bases: 1. The CDR3 region has the DNA TGTGCCAGCAGCCAAGGACTAGCGGTCTCTGGGGCCAACGTCCTGACTTTC. Protein: CASSQGLAVSGANVLTF.

This chain links TRBV9 with TRBJ1-1, with D hard to call. Per the germline V gene, CDR1 is SGDLS and CDR2 is YYNGEE. CDR3 size: 17 residues. V was clipped by 4 bases and J by 6 bases, with 25 bases between them. CDR3 in amino acids: CASSPEDTQISGSEAFF. The CDR3 DNA follows: TGTGCCAGCAGCCCAGAGGATACCCAGATAAGTGGCTCTGAAGCTTTCTTT.

The gene calls are TRBV7-2 and TRBJ2-5; 7 positions agree with TRBD2. J gave up 1 base and V 7 bases, and 9 bases lay outside the gene matches. This CDR3 is built from 15 residues. Germline CDR1 is SGHTA and CDR2 is FQGNSA. The CDR3 DNA sequence: TGTGCCAGCACACCCCTGGGGACTACCCAAGAGACCCAGTACTTC. Its protein is CASTPLGTTQETQYF.

The chain combines TRBV11-2 with TRBJ1-1, with D possibly being TRBD1 (5 bases). Germline V CDR1 and CDR2: SGHAT, FQNNGV. V lost 0 bases to trimming and J lost 4 bases, with 9 bases between them. This CDR3 is built from 14 residues. The CDR3 sequence: CASSLDRVGTEAFF. The CDR3, as DNA: TGTGCCAGCAGCTTAGACAGGGTGGGCACTGAAGCTTTCTTT.

The rearrangement links TRBV10-3 to TRBJ2-7; TRBD1 agrees at 10 bases. Germline CDR1 reads ENHRY; CDR2 reads SYGVKD. V gave up 7 bases and J gave up 0 bases; unmatched junction bases: 6. The CDR3 covers 15 residues. The CDR3 spells CAITSGTGASYEQYF. The CDR3 nucleotides are TGTGCCATCACATCAGGGACAGGGGCCTCCTACGAGCAGTACTTC.

V is TRBV4-1 and J is TRBJ1-1; D is uncertain. CDR1 is MGHRA, CDR2 YSYEKL, per germline. V was cut by 1 base and J by 4 bases, with 10 bases left in between. CDR3 length equals 14 residues. The chain's CDR3 is CASSQVRVGTEAFF. The CDR3, as DNA: TGCGCCAGCAGCCAAGTGAGGGTTGGCACTGAAGCTTTCTTT.

The CDR3 loop reads CASRATGDHYGYTF. The CDR3 nucleotides are TGTGCCAGCAGGGCCACAGGGGACCACTATGGCTACACCTTC. The rearrangement uses TRBV2 and TRBJ1-2; 7 bases line up with TRBD1. Germline lookup yields CDR1 SNHLY and CDR2 FYNNEI. With V trimmed by 6 bases and J by 3 bases, 7 bases remained unmatched. CDR3 length: 14 residues.

The V and J genes are TRBV5-1 and TRBJ2-5; 13 bases agree with TRBD2. Per the germline V gene, CDR1 is SGHRS and CDR2 is YFSETQ. V dropped 1 base and J dropped 6; count of bases not matched to a gene: 3. This CDR3 has 15 amino acids. CDR3 protein: CASSLTSGGAKTQYF. Written as DNA, the CDR3 is TGCGCCAGCAGCTTGACTAGCGGGGGGGCTAAGACCCAGTACTTC.

The chain links TRBV29-1 to TRBJ1-1; 7 nucleotides align to TRBD1. The CDR3 totals 14 residues. CDR1 SQVTM and CDR2 ANQGSEA come from the germline V gene. The V and J ends lost 6 bases and 5 bases, in that order; junction bases with no gene match: 12. CDR3 in amino acids: CSVALDRVGTEAFF. The CDR3 DNA reads as TGCAGCGTCGCCCTCGACAGGGTAGGAACTGAAGCTTTCTTT.

In nucleotides, the CDR3 is TGTGCCAGCAGCGGCTGGACAGGGGATTCACCCCTCCACTTT. It yields the protein CASSGWTGDSPLHF. The V and J genes are TRBV9 and TRBJ1-6; 9 bases fit TRBD1. The CDR3 sequence is 14 residues long. V was pared by 3 bases and J by 8 bases, with 3 bases of the junction left unmatched. Germline V gives CDR1 SGDLS, CDR2 YYNGEE.

This clone has more than one count but fewer than ten. The chain employs TRBV27 and TRBJ2-7, with TRBD2 matching 9 bases. Germline values: CDR1 MNHEY, CDR2 SMNVEV (reference sequence). V lost 6 bases to trimming and J lost 2 bases; unmatched junction nucleotides: 8. The CDR3 runs to 15 residues. CDR3 region: CASSQVGGGAYEQYF. The CDR3, as DNA: TGTGCCAGCAGCCAAGTGGGCGGGGGGGCCTACGAGCAGTACTTC.

The CDR3 DNA reads as TGCGCCAGCAGCCCGGACACCGCTAACTATGGCTACACCTTC. Its translation is CASSPDTANYGYTF. V usage is TRBV4-1 and J usage is TRBJ1-2; a possible D gene is TRBD1 (5 bases). This CDR3 spans 14 amino acids. The germline CDR1 and CDR2 sequences are MGHRA and YSYEKL. Between the trimmed V and J ends, which lost 4 bases and 0 bases, there was a span of 9 bases.